This TCR beta chain was recorded in a study of shared clonotypes between healthy human individuals. Study findings and constraints: The researchers took only blood, and tissue repertoires probably look different.

With regard to this clone: Its cognate antigen is unknown.

Germline values: CDR1 LGHNA, CDR2 YSLEER. Trimming pared 0 bases from V and 6 bases from J, leaving 12 bases between. The CDR3 totals 15 residues. Some 29,000 T cell genomes (approximately 0.2 ug DNA) went into each sorted-subset replicate. TCRdb's table, derived via immunoSEQ multiplex PCR, lists solely in-frame clones and lacks some. The sample lists about 2.4 million clones; approximately 90% were seen once. This chain uses TRBV4-3 with TRBJ2-1; D gene unclear. The sequence came from a man aged 18 to 35 in good health. The material sequenced was naive CD4+ T cells sorted from blood. The subset: CD45RA+ positively selected. The DNA of the CDR3 is TGCGCCAGCAGCCAAGAAACGGGTGGGTTCAATGAGCAGTTCTTC. It translates to CASSQETGGFNEQFF.